This T cell receptor (beta chain) is drawn from a study of beta chain features in type 1 diabetes. Broader study findings: Amplification by PCR could prefer shorter templates, with the same effect in patients and controls.

Since all of the isolated RNA was reverse transcribed, expressed TCRB transcripts were what got sequenced. Produced via immunoSEQ multiplex PCR; TCRdb's table is partial and in-frame only. The sample has about 620,000 clones; roughly a sixth are singletons. There are a few counts of this clone. Its antigen is not identified. Losses at the gene ends were 6 bases for V and 7 bases for J; bases not matched to a gene: 6. This CDR3 comprises 13 residues. CDR1 is LGHNA, CDR2 YNFKEQ, per germline. The receptor was derived from a young man in good health. Sequenced material: naive CD4+ T cells from blood. V is TRBV4-2 and J is TRBJ2-1, with 7 nucleotides matching TRBD2. The DNA for the CDR3 is TGTGCCAGCAGGCCCGGGGGAGGGAATGAGCAGTTCTTC. This encodes CASRPGGGNEQFF.